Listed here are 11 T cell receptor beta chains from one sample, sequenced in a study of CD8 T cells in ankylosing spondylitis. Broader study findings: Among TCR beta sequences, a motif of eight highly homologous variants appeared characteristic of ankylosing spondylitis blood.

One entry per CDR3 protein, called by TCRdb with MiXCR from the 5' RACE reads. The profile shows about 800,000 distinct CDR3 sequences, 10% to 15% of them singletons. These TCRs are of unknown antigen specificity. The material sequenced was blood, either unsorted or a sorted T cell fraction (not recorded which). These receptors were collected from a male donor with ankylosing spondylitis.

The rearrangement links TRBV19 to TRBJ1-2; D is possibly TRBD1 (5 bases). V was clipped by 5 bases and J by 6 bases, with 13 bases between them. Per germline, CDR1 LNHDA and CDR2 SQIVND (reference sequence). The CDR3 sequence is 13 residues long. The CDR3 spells CASSVWGANGYTF. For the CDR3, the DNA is TGTGCCAGTAGTGTGTGGGGCGCGAATGGCTACACCTTC.

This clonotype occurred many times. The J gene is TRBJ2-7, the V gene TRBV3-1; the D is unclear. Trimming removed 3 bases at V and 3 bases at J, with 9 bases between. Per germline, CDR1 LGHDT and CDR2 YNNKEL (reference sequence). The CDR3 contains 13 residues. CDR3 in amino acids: CASSQRGFYEQYF. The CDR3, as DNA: TGTGCCAGCAGCCAGAGAGGATTCTACGAGCAGTACTTC.

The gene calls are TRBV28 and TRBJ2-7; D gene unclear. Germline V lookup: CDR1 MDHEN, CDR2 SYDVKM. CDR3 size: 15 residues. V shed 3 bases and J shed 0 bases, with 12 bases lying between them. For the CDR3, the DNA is TGTGCCAGCAGTTTCCAGGATCCCTACTCCTACGAGCAGTACTTC. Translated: CASSFQDPYSYEQYF.

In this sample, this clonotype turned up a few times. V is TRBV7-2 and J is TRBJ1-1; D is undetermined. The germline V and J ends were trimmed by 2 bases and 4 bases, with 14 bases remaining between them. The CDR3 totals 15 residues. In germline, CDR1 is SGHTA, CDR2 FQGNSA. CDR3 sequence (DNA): TGTGCCAGCAGCTTACAATCCCCGAGGACCACTGAAGCTTTCTTT. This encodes CASSLQSPRTTEAFF.

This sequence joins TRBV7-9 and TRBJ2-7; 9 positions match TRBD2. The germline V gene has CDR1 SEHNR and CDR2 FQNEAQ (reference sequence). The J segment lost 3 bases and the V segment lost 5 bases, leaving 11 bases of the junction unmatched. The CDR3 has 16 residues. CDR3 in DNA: TGTGCCAGCAGCCCCAGAGTGGGACTAGCTCTCTACGAGCAGTACTTC. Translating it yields CASSPRVGLALYEQYF.

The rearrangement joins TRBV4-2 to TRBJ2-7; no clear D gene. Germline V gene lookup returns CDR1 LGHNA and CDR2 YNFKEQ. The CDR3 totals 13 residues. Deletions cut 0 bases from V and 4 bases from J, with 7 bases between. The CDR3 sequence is CASSQDVLYEQYF. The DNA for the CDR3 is TGTGCCAGCAGCCAAGACGTACTTTACGAGCAGTACTTC.

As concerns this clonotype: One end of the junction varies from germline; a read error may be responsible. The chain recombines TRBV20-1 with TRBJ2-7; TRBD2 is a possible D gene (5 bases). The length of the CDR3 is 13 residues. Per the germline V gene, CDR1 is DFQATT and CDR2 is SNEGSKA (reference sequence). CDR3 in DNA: TGCAGTGCCAGAGGATACGGGAACTACGAGCAGTACTTC. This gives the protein CSARGYGNYEQYF.

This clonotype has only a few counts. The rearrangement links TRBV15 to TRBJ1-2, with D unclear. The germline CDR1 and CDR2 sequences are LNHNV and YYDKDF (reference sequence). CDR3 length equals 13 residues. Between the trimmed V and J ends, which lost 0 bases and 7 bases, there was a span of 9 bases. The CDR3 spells CATSRDGFAGYTF. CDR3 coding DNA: TGTGCCACCAGCAGAGACGGCTTTGCTGGCTACACCTTC.

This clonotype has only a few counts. The CDR3 region has the DNA TGCAGTGCTAGCCGAGGGTGGGAGACTGAAGCTTTCTTT. This gives the protein CSASRGWETEAFF. The gene calls are TRBV20-1 and TRBJ1-1; D ambiguous. The CDR3 is 13 residues long. V lost 3 bases to trimming and J lost 5 bases, with 13 bases between them. Germline V gene sequence: CDR1 DFQATT, CDR2 SNEGSKA (reference sequence).

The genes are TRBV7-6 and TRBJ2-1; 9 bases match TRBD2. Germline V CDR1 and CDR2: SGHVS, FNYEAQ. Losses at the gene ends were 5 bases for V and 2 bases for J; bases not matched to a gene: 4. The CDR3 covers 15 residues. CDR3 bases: TGTGCCAGCAGCCGTAGCGGGAGCCCCTACAATGAGCAGTTCTTC. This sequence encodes CASSRSGSPYNEQFF. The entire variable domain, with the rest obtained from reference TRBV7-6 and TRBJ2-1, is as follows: GAGVSQSPRYKVTKRGQDVALRCDPISGHVSLYWYRQALGQGPEFLTYFNYEAQQDKSGLPNDRFSAERPEGSISTLTIQRTEQRDSAMYRCASSRSGSPYNEQFFGPGTRLTVL.

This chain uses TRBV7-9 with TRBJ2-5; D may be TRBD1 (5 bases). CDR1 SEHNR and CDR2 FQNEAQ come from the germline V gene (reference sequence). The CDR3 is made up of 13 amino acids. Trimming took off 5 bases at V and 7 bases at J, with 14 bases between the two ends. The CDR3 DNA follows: TGTGCCAGCAGCAAAGGACATTTTGGGACCCAGTACTTC. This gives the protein CASSKGHFGTQYF.